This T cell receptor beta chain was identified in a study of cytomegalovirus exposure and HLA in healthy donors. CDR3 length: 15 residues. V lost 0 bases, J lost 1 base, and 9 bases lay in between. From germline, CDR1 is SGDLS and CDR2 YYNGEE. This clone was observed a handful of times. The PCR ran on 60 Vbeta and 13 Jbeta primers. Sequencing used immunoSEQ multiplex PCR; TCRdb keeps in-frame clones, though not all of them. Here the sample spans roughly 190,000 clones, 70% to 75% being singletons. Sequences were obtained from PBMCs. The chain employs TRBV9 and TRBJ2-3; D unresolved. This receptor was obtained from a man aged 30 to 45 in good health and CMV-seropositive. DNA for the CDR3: TGTGCCAGCAGCGTAGACACAGTAGGCACAGATACGCAGTATTTT. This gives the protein CASSVDTVGTDTQYF.